Listed here are 23 T cell receptor beta chains from one sample, sequenced in a study of blood T cell repertoires in COVID-19. Some clones are missing from TCRdb's copy, which holds only in-frame ones; the method was immunoSEQ multiplex PCR. The sample contains about 160,000 clones, approximately 82% of which appear only once. The sequenced material came from peripheral blood. The source is a woman of 80 years or more with acute or convalescent COVID-19.

As to this clone: This specimen includes other DNA sequences encoding the same CDR3. The J gene is TRBJ2-1, the V gene TRBV5-1; D unclear. Germline loops: CDR1 SGHRS, CDR2 YFSETQ. Trimming removed 0 bases at V and 0 bases at J, with 7 bases between. The CDR3 has 15 residues. The CDR3 loop is CASSLGGTSYNEQFF. The CDR3 bases are TGCGCCAGCAGCTTGGGTGGCACCTCCTACAATGAGCAGTTCTTC.

This clone was found a few times. The V call is TRBV6-1, the J call TRBJ2-7, with 9 bases matching TRBD1. V was pared by 3 bases and J by 2 bases, with 5 bases of the junction left unmatched. The CDR3 loop spans 15 amino acids. Per germline, CDR1 MNHNS and CDR2 SASEGT. The CDR3 nucleotides are TGTGCCAGCAGTGACCAACAGGGGGCGACCTACGAGCAGTACTTC. This encodes CASSDQQGATYEQYF.

This clone was found a few times. CDR3 region: CASSQGPSGRGTDTQYF. CDR3 DNA sequence: TGTGCCAGCAGCCAAGGGCCTAGCGGGAGAGGCACAGATACGCAGTATTTT. This chain joins TRBV3-1 (or the pseudogene TRBV3-2) and TRBJ2-3; 10 bases match TRBD2. Germline V gives CDR1 LGHDT, CDR2 YNNKEL (reference sequence). With V trimmed by 1 base and J by 1 base, 5 bases remained unmatched. CDR3 size: 17 residues.

The V gene is TRBV5-1, the J gene TRBJ2-7; 10 bases agree with TRBD2. Germline V gene lookup returns CDR1 SGHRS and CDR2 YFSETQ. With 5 bases clipped from V and 1 base from J, the junction kept 6 bases outside the gene matches. The CDR3 has 15 amino acids. CDR3 loop: CASRNSSGSSYEQYF. The CDR3 nucleotides read TGCGCCAGCAGGAATTCTAGCGGGAGTTCCTACGAGCAGTACTTC.

The chain combines TRBV7-9 with TRBJ1-2; D is perhaps TRBD1 (6 bases). The germline CDR1 and CDR2 sequences are SEHNR and FQNEAQ (reference sequence). Trimming left V 0 bases short and J 7 bases short, with 15 bases between. The CDR3 totals 15 residues. CDR3 nucleotide sequence: TGTGCCAGCAGCTTAGCAACACAGTTGACAGGTGGCTACACCTTC. Translation gives CASSLATQLTGGYTF.

CDR3 loop: CASSQEAYRNTEAFF. In DNA form, the CDR3 reads TGCGCCAGCAGCCAAGAAGCATACAGAAACACTGAAGCTTTCTTT. The chain is built from TRBV4-1 and TRBJ1-1; D not certain. CDR1 and CDR2 from the germline V gene are MGHRA and YSYEKL. The CDR3 sequence is 15 residues long. Trimming took off 0 bases at V and 2 bases at J, with 10 bases between the two ends.

This clone has only one observation. The genes are TRBV5-1 and TRBJ2-1; 9 bases are shared with TRBD1. Germline V gene sequence: CDR1 SGHRS, CDR2 YFSETQ. Germline trimming cut 1 base from V and 10 bases from J; bases unmatched to any gene: 3. CDR3 size: 13 residues. CDR3 in amino acids: CASSLPGQGEQFF. CDR3 bases: TGCGCCAGCAGCTTGCCGGGACAGGGCGAGCAGTTCTTC.

The CDR3 reads CATSSSGTDNEQFF. The CDR3 DNA sequence: TGTGCCACCAGTTCTAGCGGGACTGACAATGAGCAGTTCTTC. The chain joins TRBV24-1 to TRBJ2-1; 9 bases agree with TRBD2. Germline values: CDR1 KGHDR, CDR2 SFDVKD. Trimming removed 6 bases from V and 5 bases from J; junction bases left unmatched: 4. This CDR3 comprises 14 residues.

The V call is TRBV25-1, the J call TRBJ1-2; D perhaps matches TRBD1 (5 bases). V was clipped by 3 bases and J by 2 bases, with 10 bases between them. Germline CDR1 reads MGHDK; CDR2 reads SYGVNS. The CDR3 runs 14 residues. The CDR3 DNA reads TGTGCCAGCAGTGATAAGGGGATGAACTATGGCTACACCTTC. Its translation is CASSDKGMNYGYTF.

V and J are TRBV25-1 and TRBJ2-4, with 11 bases identical to TRBD2. Germline V gene data show CDR1 as MGHDK and CDR2 as SYGVNS. The ends lost 2 bases at V and 1 base at J; junction bases unmatched: 7. This CDR3 is built from 18 residues. CDR3 sequence reads: CASSELSGRVGAKNIQYF. The CDR3 DNA follows: TGTGCCAGCAGTGAACTTAGCGGGAGGGTTGGGGCCAAAAACATTCAGTACTTC. The whole variable domain, filled in from reference TRBV25-1 and TRBJ2-4, reads EADIYQTPRYLVIGTGKKITLECSQTMGHDKMYWYQQDPGMELHLIHYSYGVNSTEKGDLSSESTVSRIRTEHFPLTLESARPSHTSQYLCASSELSGRVGAKNIQYFGAGTRLSVL.

The V and J genes are TRBV6-2 or TRBV6-3 and TRBJ1-2; D unclear. V was clipped by 2 bases and J by 6 bases, with 13 bases between them. This CDR3 contains 14 residues. The germline CDR1 and CDR2 sequences are MNHEY and SVGEGT. The CDR3 is CASSYSGVPDGYTF. The CDR3 DNA sequence: TGTGCCAGCAGTTACAGCGGAGTACCCGATGGCTACACCTTC.

The genes are TRBV9 and TRBJ1-2; perhaps TRBD1 as D (6 bases). The germline CDR1 and CDR2 sequences are SGDLS and YYNGEE. V was pared by 3 bases and J by 8 bases, with 17 bases between. The CDR3 length is 14 residues. The CDR3 DNA sequence: TGTGCCAGCAGCGGACTAAAGGGGGTTGGCGGCTACACCTTC. The encoded protein is CASSGLKGVGGYTF.

The CDR3 loop reads CAWSKSGGETQYF. The CDR3 DNA sequence: TGTGCCTGGAGTAAGAGCGGGGGGGAGACCCAGTACTTC. The chain recombines TRBV30 with TRBJ2-5, with 9 bases that match TRBD2. Unmatched junction bases numbered 3, after V lost 2 bases and J lost 5 bases. The length of the CDR3 is 13 residues. Per germline, CDR1 GTSNPN and CDR2 SVGIG (reference sequence).

CDR3 region: CASSQDFSSTEAFF. The CDR3 DNA follows: TGTGCCAGCAGCCAAGATTTCTCGAGCACTGAAGCTTTCTTT. This chain connects TRBV3-1 (or the pseudogene TRBV3-2) to TRBJ1-1, with D unclear. CDR3 length equals 14 residues. CDR1 is LGHDT, CDR2 YNNKEL, per germline (reference sequence). Trimming left V 0 bases short and J 4 bases short, with 9 bases between.

V and J are TRBV12-5 and TRBJ2-1, with 14 bases fitting TRBD2. Losses at the gene ends were 6 bases for V and 6 bases for J; bases not matched to a gene: 4. This CDR3 comprises 15 residues. The germline CDR1 and CDR2 sequences are LGHNT and FRNRAP. The CDR3 nucleotides read TGTGCTAGTGGGGCCGGGACTAGCGGGAGCAATGAGCAGTTCTTC. Protein sequence: CASGAGTSGSNEQFF.

This clone appeared a single time. This chain joins TRBV12-3 or TRBV12-4 and TRBJ1-2; possible D gene TRBD1, 5 bases. This CDR3 is 11 amino acids long. Trimming pared 4 bases from V and 7 bases from J, leaving 7 bases between. The CDR3 is CASSSDSGYTF. CDR3 coding DNA: TGTGCCAGCAGTTCCGACAGTGGCTACACCTTC.

The chain joins TRBV18 to TRBJ2-1; 8 bases agree with TRBD2. There are 15 residues in the CDR3. V shed 3 bases, J shed 6 bases, and the junction held 7 bases outside the gene matches. Germline V gene sequence: CDR1 KGHSH, CDR2 LQKENI. Here the CDR3 DNA reads TGTGCCAGCTCACCTAGGACCAGCGGGGGCAATGAGCAGTTCTTC. This codes for CASSPRTSGGNEQFF.

V and J are TRBV7-7 and TRBJ2-5; no clear D gene. Between the trimmed V and J ends, which lost 4 bases and 2 bases, there was a span of 8 bases. CDR3 length: 13 amino acids. Germline V lookup: CDR1 SSHAT, CDR2 FNYEAQ (reference sequence). CDR3 sequence: CASSSLGQETQYF. In nucleotides, the CDR3 is TGTGCCAGCAGCTCCCTCGGTCAAGAGACCCAGTACTTC.

The V gene is TRBV7-7, the J gene TRBJ2-2, with 9 bases fitting TRBD2. The junction had 3 bases not matched to a gene; V was cut back by 0 bases and J by 7 bases. Germline lookup yields CDR1 SSHAT and CDR2 FNYEAQ (reference sequence). The CDR3 has 15 amino acids. The CDR3 nucleotides read TGTGCCAGCAGCTTAGCTAGCGGGAGACTCGGGGAGCTGTTTTTT. This gives the protein CASSLASGRLGELFF.

This clone was seen only a few times. In DNA, the CDR3 is TGTGCCAGCAGCCAAGATTGGGGGGAACAGCCCCAGCATTTT. Translation: CASSQDWGEQPQHF. The J gene is TRBJ1-5, the V gene TRBV3-1 (or the pseudogene TRBV3-2); perhaps TRBD1 as D (5 bases). CDR1 and CDR2 (germline): LGHDT, YNNKEL (reference sequence). With 0 bases removed from V and 7 bases from J, the gap between germline ends came to 10 bases. This CDR3 region has 14 residues.

The V and J genes are TRBV30 and TRBJ2-7; 9 bases fit TRBD2. The germline V gene has CDR1 GTSNPN and CDR2 SVGIG (reference sequence). This CDR3 is built from 12 residues. The junction had 4 bases not matched to a gene; V was cut back by 6 bases and J by 4 bases. The CDR3 region is CACLGLAYEQYF. In nucleotides, the CDR3 is TGTGCCTGCTTGGGACTAGCTTACGAGCAGTACTTC.

The chain has TRBV6-2 or TRBV6-3 and TRBJ2-1; the match to TRBD2 covers 8 bases. Unmatched junction bases numbered 6, after V lost 1 base and J lost 4 bases. CDR3 length: 16 residues. The germline gives CDR1 MNHEY, CDR2 SVGEGT. Here the CDR3 DNA reads TGTGCCAGCAGTTACTTCGGACTAGCCTCGTACAATGAGCAGTTCTTC. Protein: CASSYFGLASYNEQFF.

The J gene is TRBJ2-2, the V gene TRBV11-2; 7 bases are a match to TRBD1. The CDR3 consists of 15 residues. Trimming cost V 2 bases and J 4 bases; bases outside gene matches: 4. Germline values: CDR1 SGHAT, CDR2 FQNNGV. The CDR3 DNA is TGTGCCAGCAGCTTAACAGGGGCGGGCACCGGGGAGCTGTTTTTT. It yields the protein CASSLTGAGTGELFF.